The 27 T cell receptor beta chains below were found in one sample sequenced in a study of identical twins. MiXCR, applied by TCRdb to the 5' RACE reads, yields one record per CDR3 protein. The repertoire holds under 1 million distinct CDR3 sequences, with 10% to 15% as singletons. This sample also belongs to another study, concerning yellow fever vaccine responses in identical twins.

Specimen: PBMCs. All receptors come from a woman aged 18-29 years in good health.

The sample holds a few counts of this clonotype. The genes are TRBV29-1 and TRBJ2-7; D is undetermined. Between the trimmed V and J ends, which lost 3 bases and 5 bases, there was a span of 11 bases. Germline CDR1 is SQVTM and CDR2 is ANQGSEA. This CDR3 region has 12 residues. CDR3 DNA: TGCAGCGTTGAGGCAGGCAGGAACGAGCAGTACTTC. This gives the protein CSVEAGRNEQYF.

The V and J genes are TRBV18 and TRBJ2-7, with D perhaps matching TRBD1 (6 bases). The germline gives CDR1 KGHSH, CDR2 LQKENI. This CDR3 region has 13 residues. Trimming stripped 3 bases from V and 6 bases from J, with 12 bases between. As DNA, the CDR3 is TGTGCCAGCTCACCGCGCAGGGGAAGCGAGCAGTACGTC. This codes for CASSPRRGSEQYV.

This clonotype has only a few counts. This chain uses TRBV28 with TRBJ2-1, with D perhaps matching TRBD2 (5 bases). The CDR3 is made up of 14 amino acids. Per the germline V gene, CDR1 is MDHEN and CDR2 is SYDVKM. Trimming shortened V by 2 bases and J by 8 bases, and 13 bases separated the two germline ends. CDR3 in DNA: TGTGCCAGCAGTTTACCGGGAAGAAACTATGAGCAGTTCTTC. It codes for CASSLPGRNYEQFF.

The sample holds many counts of this clonotype. V gene TRBV5-1 combines with J gene TRBJ2-3; 8 bases map to TRBD2. Germline trimming cut 5 bases from V and 3 bases from J; bases unmatched to any gene: 5. Germline CDR1 is SGHRS and CDR2 is YFSETQ. This CDR3 is 14 amino acids long. In DNA form, the CDR3 reads TGCGCCAGCAGTGTAGCGGGAAGGACAGATACGCAGTATTTT. The encoded protein is CASSVAGRTDTQYF.

The chain employs TRBV6-5 and TRBJ2-7; 11 nucleotides match TRBD2. The CDR3 loop spans 16 amino acids. The trim removed 3 bases at V and 2 bases at J, leaving 6 bases unmatched. CDR1 MNHEY and CDR2 SVGAGI come from the germline V gene. CDR3 in DNA: TGTGCCAGCAGTTATTCCGGGACTAGCGGAACCTACGAGCAGTACTTC. This codes for CASSYSGTSGTYEQYF.

This clonotype was recorded at least ten times. The gene calls are TRBV5-5 and TRBJ2-5, with D possibly matching TRBD1 (5 bases). CDR1 and CDR2 (germline): SGHKS, YYEKEE (reference sequence). Trimming stripped 5 bases from V and 1 base from J, with 9 bases between. This CDR3 is built from 13 residues. CDR3 loop: CASRPTGQETQYF. The CDR3 nucleotides read TGTGCCAGCAGACCTACAGGCCAAGAGACCCAGTACTTC.

The J gene is TRBJ2-2, the V gene TRBV6-1, with a weak D call TRBD2 (6 bases). Deletions cut 1 base from V and 7 bases from J, with 7 bases between. This CDR3 has 13 residues. Looked up from germline, CDR1 is MNHNS and CDR2 is SASEGT. In nucleotides, the CDR3 is TGTGCCAGCAGTGAAGTTAGCGGCGGGGAGCTGTTTTTT. Residues: CASSEVSGGELFF.

This sequence joins TRBV4-1 and TRBJ2-1; 8 positions match TRBD2. Germline loops: CDR1 MGHRA, CDR2 YSYEKL. This CDR3 is built from 17 residues. The J segment lost 0 bases and the V segment lost 0 bases, leaving 4 bases of the junction unmatched. The CDR3 region has the DNA TGCGCCAGCAGCCAAGAGGTCAGCGGGAGCTCCTACAATGAGCAGTTCTTC. Encoded protein: CASSQEVSGSSYNEQFF.

This clonotype was counted a few times. The chain is built from TRBV14 and TRBJ2-2, with 8 bases identical to TRBD1. CDR1 and CDR2 (germline): SGHDN, FVKESK. Trimming cost V 1 base and J 0 bases; bases outside gene matches: 4. The CDR3 has 17 amino acids. The CDR3 bases are TGTGCCAGCAGCCAAGTCTCGGGACAGGCGAACACCGGGGAGCTGTTTTTT. Translated: CASSQVSGQANTGELFF.

This chain links TRBV5-6 with TRBJ1-1, with D uncertain. The germline V gene has CDR1 SGHDT and CDR2 YYEEEE. CDR3 size: 14 residues. V lost 0 bases and J 4 bases, leaving 10 bases between the germline ends. This chain's CDR3 is CASSLGKWGTEAFF. The CDR3 bases are TGTGCCAGCAGCTTGGGCAAGTGGGGCACTGAAGCTTTCTTT.

This clonotype was observed a few times. This sequence joins TRBV27 and TRBJ2-7; D is perhaps TRBD1 (5 bases). CDR3 length: 14 amino acids. Trimming pared 2 bases from V and 5 bases from J, leaving 13 bases between. In germline, CDR1 is MNHEY, CDR2 SMNVEV (reference sequence). The CDR3 nucleotides read TGTGCCAGCAGTTTAGGTGCAGGGCGCGACGAGCAGTACTTC. Translated: CASSLGAGRDEQYF.

The genes are TRBV3-1 and TRBJ2-5; a weak D match, TRBD1 (5 bases). The germline V gene encodes CDR1 LGHDT and CDR2 YNNKEL (reference sequence). This CDR3 is built from 17 residues. Between the trimmed V and J ends, which lost 1 base and 5 bases, there was a span of 20 bases. The CDR3 DNA reads as TGTGCCAGCAGCCAAGCCCTCGGACAACCATCAGAGGAGACCCAGTACTTC. Its translation is CASSQALGQPSEETQYF.

This clonotype has a handful of counts. The rearrangement links TRBV3-1 to TRBJ2-7; D gene unclear. This CDR3 region has 17 residues. CDR1 LGHDT and CDR2 YNNKEL come from the germline V gene (reference sequence). The germline V and J ends were trimmed by 0 bases and 0 bases, with 15 bases remaining between them. The CDR3 sequence: CASSQDRRRTYSYEQYF. CDR3 DNA: TGTGCCAGCAGCCAAGATCGCCGGCGAACATACTCCTACGAGCAGTACTTC.

The CDR3 sequence is CASSIGLAGVADTGELFF. The CDR3 DNA reads as TGTGCCAGTAGCATTGGACTAGCGGGAGTCGCGGACACCGGGGAGCTGTTTTTT. The chain links TRBV19 to TRBJ2-2, with 13 positions matching TRBD2. Germline assignment: CDR1 LNHDA and CDR2 SQIVND (reference sequence). V shed 6 bases and J 3 bases; nucleotides not matched to a gene: 10. CDR3 length: 18 residues.

This clonotype was seen a handful of times. The rearrangement joins TRBV24-1 to TRBJ1-5; 9 bases align to TRBD1. The germline V gene has CDR1 KGHDR and CDR2 SFDVKD. CDR3 length: 15 residues. J gave up 0 bases and V 12 bases, and 8 bases lay outside the gene matches. The DNA of the CDR3 is TGTGCCGCCGGGACAGGGTCCCTTAGCAATCAGCCCCAGCATTTT. This sequence encodes CAAGTGSLSNQPQHF.

There are a few counts of this clonotype. The chain has TRBV12-3 or TRBV12-4 and TRBJ1-4, with D possibly matching TRBD1 (5 bases). The CDR3 spans 15 residues. The V end lost 2 bases, the J end lost 8 bases, and 15 bases lay between the germline ends. CDR3 coding DNA: TGTGCCAGCAGTTTAATGGGGCAGGGAGGCGAAAAACTGTTTTTT. Residues: CASSLMGQGGEKLFF.

There are a few counts of this clonotype. The chain couples TRBV7-6 to TRBJ2-7; tentative D call: TRBD1 (6 bases). Germline V lookup: CDR1 SGHVS, CDR2 FNYEAQ. The CDR3 covers 15 residues. Trimming took 1 base from V and 3 from J, leaving 13 bases between them. Here the CDR3 DNA reads TGTGCCAGCAGCTTAGAACCAGGGGTAGTCTACGAGCAGTACTTC. Its protein product is CASSLEPGVVYEQYF.

The rearrangement joins TRBV20-1 to TRBJ2-3, with a possible D match to TRBD2 (5 bases). The V gene's germline CDR1 is DFQATT and CDR2 SNEGSKA (reference sequence). CDR3 length equals 14 residues. The V end lost 2 bases, the J end lost 0 bases, and 9 bases lay between the germline ends. CDR3 residues: CSARKAGSTDTQYF. Here the CDR3 DNA reads TGCAGTGCTAGAAAGGCGGGTAGCACAGATACGCAGTATTTT.

This clonotype has more than one count but fewer than ten. The chain employs TRBV7-2 and TRBJ2-7, with D possibly matching TRBD2 (6 bases). The V gene lost 0 bases and the J gene lost 4 bases, with 22 bases spanning the gap. This CDR3 is built from 18 residues. Per the germline V gene, CDR1 is SGHTA and CDR2 is FQGNSA. The CDR3 is CASSLALAGSGLAYEQYF. For the CDR3, the DNA is TGTGCCAGCAGCTTAGCCTTGGCGGGATCGGGTTTGGCGTACGAGCAGTACTTC. Full variable domain (outside the CDR3, taken from reference TRBV7-2 and TRBJ2-7): GAGVSQSPSNKVTEKGKDVELRCDPISGHTALYWYRQSLGQGLEFLIYFQGNSAPDKSGLPSDRFSAERTGGSVSTLTIQRTQQEDSAVYLCASSLALAGSGLAYEQYFGPGTRLTVT.

A few counts support this clonotype. The gene calls are TRBV28 and TRBJ2-3; D unclear. V lost 5 bases and J 10 bases, leaving 16 bases between the germline ends. Looked up from germline, CDR1 is MDHEN and CDR2 is SYDVKM. The CDR3 is 13 amino acids. For the CDR3, the DNA is TGTGCCAGCAGTCTATATCTGTCATTCCCGCAGTATTTT. Residues: CASSLYLSFPQYF.

This clonotype was counted between two and nine times. V usage is TRBV24-1 and J usage is TRBJ2-3; TRBD1 agrees at 8 bases. The CDR3 sequence is 16 residues long. Germline V gene lookup returns CDR1 KGHDR and CDR2 SFDVKD. V was clipped by 4 bases and J by 2 bases; unmatched bases: 7. The DNA for the CDR3 is TGTGCCACCAGTGACCCAGGGGGCTGGATCACAGATACGCAGTATTTT. Translating it yields CATSDPGGWITDTQYF.

This chain uses TRBV20-1 with TRBJ2-1, with 7 bases aligning to TRBD1. The CDR3 is 13 amino acids. J was trimmed by 9 bases and V by 6 bases; bases with no gene match: 11. The germline gives CDR1 DFQATT, CDR2 SNEGSKA (reference sequence). CDR3 amino acids: CSAYGPNRGEQFF. The CDR3, as DNA: TGCAGTGCCTATGGACCCAACAGGGGTGAGCAGTTCTTC.

This clonotype turned up a few times. The V gene is TRBV4-1, the J gene TRBJ1-1, with 7 positions matching TRBD1. The CDR3 totals 17 residues. Germline lookup yields CDR1 MGHRA and CDR2 YSYEKL. V shed 4 bases, J shed 2 bases, and the junction held 13 bases outside the gene matches. CDR3 in DNA: TGCGCCAGCAGCCCGGAGGGGGCTAGAGTTTTAAACACTGAAGCTTTCTTT. Protein: CASSPEGARVLNTEAFF.

The chain couples TRBV7-9 to TRBJ2-3; 12 nucleotides line up with TRBD2. The ends lost 4 bases at V and 6 bases at J; junction bases unmatched: 8. The CDR3 loop spans 16 amino acids. Germline lookup yields CDR1 SEHNR and CDR2 FQNEAQ (reference sequence). CDR3 nucleotide sequence: TGTGCCAGCAGCTCCGGACTAGCGGGATTAGGGGATACGCAGTATTTT. Its translation: CASSSGLAGLGDTQYF.

The chain combines TRBV9 with TRBJ2-7; D possibly corresponds to TRBD2 (6 bases). The V gene's germline CDR1 is SGDLS and CDR2 YYNGEE. CDR3 length: 13 residues. V lost 4 bases, J lost 2 bases, and 10 bases lay in between. CDR3 loop: CASSSSVTYEQYF. CDR3 coding DNA: TGTGCCAGCAGCTCTAGCGTAACCTACGAGCAGTACTTC.

The sample holds many counts of this clonotype. This sequence joins TRBV12-3 or TRBV12-4 and TRBJ1-2; D ambiguous. This CDR3 is built from 13 residues. Trimming cost V 2 bases and J 2 bases, with 6 bases left between them. For the CDR3, the DNA is TGTGCCAGCAGTTTATTAGCAAACTATGGCTACACCTTC. Amino acid sequence: CASSLLANYGYTF.

The V call is TRBV18, the J call TRBJ2-3, with D hard to call. Trimming pared 0 bases from V and 3 bases from J, leaving 4 bases between. This CDR3 comprises 13 residues. Germline loops: CDR1 KGHSH, CDR2 LQKENI. The CDR3, as DNA: TGTGCCAGCTCACCACCTATAACAGATACGCAGTATTTT. This sequence encodes CASSPPITDTQYF.